The 10 T cell receptor beta chains listed next were all sequenced from one sample in a study of cytomegalovirus exposure and HLA in healthy donors. The PCR was carried out with 60 Vbeta primers and 13 Jbeta primers. The table came from immunoSEQ multiplex PCR; TCRdb's copy has only in-frame clones and leaves some out. The sample lists 150,000 or so clones; roughly four fifths were seen once. The sequencing sample was made of PBMCs. These receptors originate from a man under 40 in good health and CMV-seropositive.

The chain employs TRBV27 and TRBJ1-2; 9 bases agree with TRBD1. The germline gives CDR1 MNHEY, CDR2 SMNVEV (reference sequence). This CDR3 comprises 14 residues. Trimming at V came to 6 bases and at J to 6 bases, leaving 8 bases not matched to a gene. The CDR3 here is CASSTGGVIHGYTF. As DNA, the CDR3 is TGTGCCAGCAGCACAGGGGGCGTAATCCATGGCTACACCTTC.

The chain has TRBV10-3 and TRBJ2-3, with TRBD2 identical over 11 bases. The CDR3 extends over 14 amino acids. CDR1 and CDR2 (germline): ENHRY, SYGVKD. Unmatched junction bases numbered 5, after V lost 6 bases and J lost 6 bases. CDR3 nucleotides: TGTGCCATCAGCCCGGGACTAGCGGTGGATACGCAGTATTTT. This encodes CAISPGLAVDTQYF.

This clone came up a few times. This chain joins TRBV6-5 and TRBJ1-5; TRBD1 matches 7 bases. CDR1 and CDR2 from the germline V gene are MNHEY and SVGAGI. V shed 5 bases and J 3 bases; nucleotides not matched to a gene: 1. The CDR3 is 13 amino acids. For the CDR3, the DNA is TGTGCCAGCAGTGACAGGGACAATCAGCCCCAGCATTTT. It is translated as CASSDRDNQPQHF.

Comment on this clone: Other DNA sequences in this specimen translate into the identical CDR3. The chain employs TRBV5-1 and TRBJ2-1; 7 bases agree with TRBD2. This CDR3 spans 11 amino acids. Germline trimming cut 4 bases from V and 8 bases from J; bases unmatched to any gene: 0. In germline, CDR1 is SGHRS, CDR2 YFSETQ. Written as DNA, the CDR3 is TGCGCCAGCAGCCTAGCGGATGAGCAGTTCTTC. Its translation is CASSLADEQFF.

This chain connects TRBV2 to TRBJ1-1; the match to TRBD1 covers 11 bases. The germline V gene has CDR1 SNHLY and CDR2 FYNNEI. The length of the CDR3 is 13 residues. V shed 6 bases, J shed 6 bases, and the junction held 3 bases outside the gene matches. CDR3 region: CASRAGQGAEAFF. The CDR3 nucleotides read TGTGCCAGCAGGGCGGGACAGGGGGCTGAAGCTTTCTTT.

J is TRBJ1-2 and V is TRBV6-5; 9 nucleotides match TRBD1. The junction had 9 bases not matched to a gene; V was cut back by 0 bases and J by 7 bases. Germline assignment: CDR1 MNHEY and CDR2 SVGAGI. The CDR3 totals 16 residues. For the CDR3, the DNA is TGTGCCAGCAGTTACTCCGGGACAGGGAATCAATTTGGCTACACCTTC. Translation gives CASSYSGTGNQFGYTF.

This clone was picked up one time. V gene TRBV6-4 combines with J gene TRBJ1-3; D is possibly TRBD1 (6 bases). This CDR3 spans 18 amino acids. The V end lost 0 bases, the J end lost 1 base, and 16 bases lay between the germline ends. Germline values: CDR1 MRHNA, CDR2 SNTAGT. CDR3 nucleotides: TGTGCCAGCAGTGACTCGGCAGGGGCCCGTTTATCTGGAAACACCATATATTTT. This translates into CASSDSAGARLSGNTIYF.

The chain has TRBV4-1 and TRBJ2-3, with 7 positions matching TRBD1. CDR3 length: 15 amino acids. Germline CDR1 MGHRA, CDR2 YSYEKL. Trimming at V came to 4 bases and at J to 7 bases, leaving 11 bases not matched to a gene. In nucleotides, the CDR3 is TGCGCCAGCAGCCCTTCCGAACAGGGGTTTTATACGCAGTATTTT. It codes for CASSPSEQGFYTQYF.

This chain joins TRBV30 and TRBJ1-6; tentative D call: TRBD1 (6 bases). Germline-derived CDR1 and CDR2 are GTSNPN and SVGIG (reference sequence). V dropped 5 bases and J dropped 7 bases, with 12 bases sitting between them. The length of the CDR3 is 13 residues. The CDR3 reads CAWGGDSNSPLHF. The CDR3, as DNA: TGTGCCTGGGGGGGCGATTCGAATTCACCCCTCCACTTT.

The chain employs TRBV4-1 and TRBJ1-2, with 7 positions matching TRBD1. After removal of 0 bases from V and 4 bases from J, the junction contained 8 bases not matched to a gene. Germline V gene lookup returns CDR1 MGHRA and CDR2 YSYEKL. CDR3 length: 16 residues. As DNA, the CDR3 is TGCGCCAGCAGCCAAGAAAACAGGGGCCTGCCCTATGGCTACACCTTC. Residues: CASSQENRGLPYGYTF.